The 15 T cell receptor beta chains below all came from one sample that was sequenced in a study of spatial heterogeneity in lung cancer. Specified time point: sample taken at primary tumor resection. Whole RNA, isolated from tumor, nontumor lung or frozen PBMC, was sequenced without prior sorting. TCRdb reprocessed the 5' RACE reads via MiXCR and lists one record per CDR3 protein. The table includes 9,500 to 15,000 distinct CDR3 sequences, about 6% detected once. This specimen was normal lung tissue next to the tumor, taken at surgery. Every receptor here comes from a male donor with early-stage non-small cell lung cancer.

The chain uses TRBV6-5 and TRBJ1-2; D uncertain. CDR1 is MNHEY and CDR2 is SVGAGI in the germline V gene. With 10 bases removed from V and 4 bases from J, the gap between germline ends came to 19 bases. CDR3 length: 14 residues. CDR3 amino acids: CATSLRSIGYGYTF. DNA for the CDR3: TGTGCCACCTCTCTTCGATCCATCGGCTATGGCTACACCTTC.

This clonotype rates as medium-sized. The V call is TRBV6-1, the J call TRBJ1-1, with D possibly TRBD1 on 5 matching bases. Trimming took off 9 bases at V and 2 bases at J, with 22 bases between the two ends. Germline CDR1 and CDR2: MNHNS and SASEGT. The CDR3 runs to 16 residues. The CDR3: CASRGFDSLINTEAFF. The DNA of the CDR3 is TGTGCCAGTAGGGGATTCGATTCCCTGATAAACACTGAAGCTTTCTTT.

This CDR3 reads CASTARASYTYEQYF. For the CDR3, the DNA is TGTGCCAGCACGGCGCGGGCTAGCTATACCTACGAGCAGTACTTC. The V and J genes are TRBV11-3 and TRBJ2-7; maybe TRBD2 (5 bases). V lost 7 bases and J 2 bases, leaving 18 bases between the germline ends. Germline CDR1 and CDR2: SGHNT and YENEEA. The CDR3 consists of 15 residues.

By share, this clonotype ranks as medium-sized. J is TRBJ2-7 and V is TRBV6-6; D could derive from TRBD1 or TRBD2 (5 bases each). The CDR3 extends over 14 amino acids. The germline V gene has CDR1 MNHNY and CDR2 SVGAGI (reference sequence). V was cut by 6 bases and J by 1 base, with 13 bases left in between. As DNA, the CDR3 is TGTGCCAGCAGAGCCGGGACGGAGTCCTACGAGCAGTACTTC. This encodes CASRAGTESYEQYF.

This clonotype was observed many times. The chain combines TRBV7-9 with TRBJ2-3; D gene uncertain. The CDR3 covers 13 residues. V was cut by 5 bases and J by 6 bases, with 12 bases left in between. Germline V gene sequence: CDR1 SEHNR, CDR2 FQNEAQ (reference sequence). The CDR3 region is CASSPHTRDTQYF. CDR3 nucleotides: TGTGCCAGCAGCCCCCATACCAGGGATACGCAGTATTTT.

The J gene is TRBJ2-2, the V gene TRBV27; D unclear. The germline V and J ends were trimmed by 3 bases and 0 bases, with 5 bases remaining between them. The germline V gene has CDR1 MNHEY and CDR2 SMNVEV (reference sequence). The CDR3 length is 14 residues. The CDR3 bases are TGTGCCAGCAGTTTGCATTCGAACACCGGGGAGCTGTTTTTT. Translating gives CASSLHSNTGELFF.

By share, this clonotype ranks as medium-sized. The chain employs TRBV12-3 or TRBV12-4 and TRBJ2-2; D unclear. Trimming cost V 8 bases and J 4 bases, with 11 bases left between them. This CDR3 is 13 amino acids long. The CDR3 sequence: CASSQSLTGELFF. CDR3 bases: TGTGCCAGCTCTCAGTCACTCACCGGGGAGCTGTTTTTT.

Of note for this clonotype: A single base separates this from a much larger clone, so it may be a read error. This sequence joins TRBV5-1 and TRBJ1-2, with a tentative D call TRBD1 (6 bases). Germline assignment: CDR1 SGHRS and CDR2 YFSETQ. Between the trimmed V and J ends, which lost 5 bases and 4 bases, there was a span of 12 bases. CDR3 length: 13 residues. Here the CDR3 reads CASRWDKSYGYTF. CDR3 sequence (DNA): TGCGCCAGCAGATGGGACAAGTCCTATGGCTACACCTTC.

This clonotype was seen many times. The chain's CDR3 is CAISAFPPEQYF. In nucleotides, the CDR3 is TGTGCCATCAGTGCCTTCCCCCCGGAGCAGTACTTC. The V gene is TRBV10-3, the J gene TRBJ2-7, with unresolved D. The CDR3 contains 12 residues. Germline lookup yields CDR1 ENHRY and CDR2 SYGVKD. V gave up 4 bases and J gave up 7 bases, with 11 bases separating them.

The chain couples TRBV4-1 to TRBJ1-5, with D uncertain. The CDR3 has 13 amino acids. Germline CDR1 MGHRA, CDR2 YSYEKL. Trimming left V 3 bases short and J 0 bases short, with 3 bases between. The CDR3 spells CASSQNSNQPQHF. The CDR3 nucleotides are TGCGCCAGCAGCCAGAATAGCAATCAGCCCCAGCATTTT.

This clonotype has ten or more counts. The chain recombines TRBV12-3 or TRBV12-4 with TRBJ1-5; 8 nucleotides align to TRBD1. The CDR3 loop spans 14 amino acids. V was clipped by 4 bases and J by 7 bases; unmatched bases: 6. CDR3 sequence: CASSSGQGWQPQHF. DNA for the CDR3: TGTGCCAGCAGTTCCGGACAGGGATGGCAGCCCCAGCATTTT.

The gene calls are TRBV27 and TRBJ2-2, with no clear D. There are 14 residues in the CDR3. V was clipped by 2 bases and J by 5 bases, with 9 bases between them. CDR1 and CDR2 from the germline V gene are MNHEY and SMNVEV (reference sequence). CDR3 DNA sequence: TGTGCCAGCAGTTTAGACTCTTATACCGGGGAGCTGTTTTTT. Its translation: CASSLDSYTGELFF.

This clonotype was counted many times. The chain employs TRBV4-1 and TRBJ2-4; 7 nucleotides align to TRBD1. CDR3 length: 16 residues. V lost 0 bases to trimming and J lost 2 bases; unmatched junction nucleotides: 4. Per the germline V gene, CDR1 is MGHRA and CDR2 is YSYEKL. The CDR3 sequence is CASSQESTGPKNIQYF. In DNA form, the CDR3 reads TGCGCCAGCAGCCAAGAATCGACAGGGCCCAAAAACATTCAGTACTTC.

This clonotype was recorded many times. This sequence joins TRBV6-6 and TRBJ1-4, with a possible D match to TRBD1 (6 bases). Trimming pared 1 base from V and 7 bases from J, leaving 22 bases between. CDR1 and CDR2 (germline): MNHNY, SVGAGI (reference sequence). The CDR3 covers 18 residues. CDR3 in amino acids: CASSYFRPQGNGSEKLFF. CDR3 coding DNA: TGTGCCAGCAGTTACTTTCGGCCACAGGGAAACGGGAGTGAAAAACTGTTTTTT.

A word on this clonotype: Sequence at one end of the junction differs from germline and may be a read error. The CDR3 coding sequence is TGTCCCAGCGGTAAAACAGGGGCAGGCAATCCGCCCCAGCATTTT. Its protein product is CPSGKTGAGNPPQHF. This chain links TRBV6-5 with TRBJ1-5; 7 nucleotides agree with TRBD1. The CDR3 has 15 residues. Germline lookup yields CDR1 MNHEY and CDR2 SVGAGI.